The 5 T cell receptor beta chains reported below all come from one sample, sequenced in a study of CD8 T cells in ankylosing spondylitis. One entry per CDR3 protein, called by TCRdb with MiXCR from the 5' RACE reads. The profile shows a few hundred thousand distinct CDR3 sequences, 20% to 30% of them singletons. The sequencing input was blood, either unsorted or a sorted T cell fraction (not recorded which). The receptors originated from a male donor with ankylosing spondylitis or in good health (not recorded which).

This clonotype was found a few times. The J gene is TRBJ2-1, the V gene TRBV20-1; D remains unclear. Per germline, CDR1 DFQATT and CDR2 SNEGSKA (reference sequence). The CDR3 is 16 amino acids. Trimming took 2 bases from V and 3 from J, leaving 17 bases between them. The CDR3 nucleotides are TGCAGTGCTAGACCCAAATCGGGCCACAACTACAATGAGCAGTTCTTC. Translated, it gives CSARPKSGHNYNEQFF.

The genes are TRBV20-1 and TRBJ2-1; D is perhaps TRBD2 (7 bases). This CDR3 is 16 amino acids long. Per germline, CDR1 DFQATT and CDR2 SNEGSKA (reference sequence). The V end lost 3 bases, the J end lost 6 bases, and 21 bases lay between the germline ends. The CDR3 nucleotides are TGCAGTGCTAGGACCCTTGGGGGGGGGGCAGTCAATGAGCAGTTCTTC. It specifies CSARTLGGGAVNEQFF.

This sequence joins TRBV20-1 and TRBJ2-3; D might be TRBD1 or TRBD2, each matching 5 bases. With 3 bases removed from V and 7 bases from J, the gap between germline ends came to 14 bases. The CDR3 spans 13 residues. In germline, CDR1 is DFQATT, CDR2 SNEGSKA (reference sequence). The CDR3 protein is CSASRGSSNTQYF. The CDR3 bases are TGCAGTGCTAGCCGGGGCTCCTCCAATACGCAGTATTTT.

The sample holds many counts of this clonotype. The genes are TRBV5-1 and TRBJ2-3; D remains ambiguous. V was trimmed by 0 bases and J by 0 bases, leaving 11 bases between them. CDR3 length: 16 amino acids. Germline V gene sequence: CDR1 SGHRS, CDR2 YFSETQ. CDR3 sequence reads: CASSLAPATSTDTQYF. Here the CDR3 DNA reads TGCGCCAGCAGCTTGGCTCCAGCAACTAGCACAGATACGCAGTATTTT.

V gene TRBV12-3 or TRBV12-4 combines with J gene TRBJ2-2; D is unclear. The V and J ends lost 8 bases and 4 bases respectively, with 20 bases between them. CDR3 length equals 16 residues. The CDR3 here is CASLTLKGRLTGELFF. In nucleotides, the CDR3 is TGTGCCAGCTTAACCCTTAAGGGCAGACTCACCGGGGAGCTGTTTTTT.